The entry that follows covers one T cell receptor (beta chain) sequence. Its antigen is still unknown. Per-nucleotide qualities are absent, and no much larger clonotype sits a single base away. The data stem from a study of radiation and T cells in renal cell carcinoma (dated by TCRdb to the early 2020s). Looking at the study overall: In total, around 53 samples, comprising 26 tumors and 27 peripheral blood samples, were subjected to TCR beta sequencing. Across all 55 or so samples, more than 4,000,000 unique CDR3 nucleotide sequences, encoding 2,658,974 unique CDR3 amino acid sequences, were identified.

Based on the germline V gene, the CDR1 and CDR2 sequences are SGHTA and FQGNSA. Germline trimming amounts to 3 bases on V and 5 bases on J, with 4 as the count of junction bases outside the gene matches. From cysteine to phenylalanine, the CDR3 is 13 amino acids long. The retained sequence is limited to the CDR3, 39 bases, with the frame set at the first base. The sample's time point label, in plain terms: tumor resected at nephrectomy. The label giving this sample's treatment or condition can be read as: treatment-naive control, cytoreductive nephrectomy. Control tumors came from treatment-naive renal cell carcinoma patients who underwent cytoreductive nephrectomy without prior radiation. Every patient's renal cell carcinoma showed clear cell pathology. The control tumors sequenced for TCR were resected between about 2011 and 2015 from more than nine males and 4 females whose median age was roughly 55 years (range roughly 35 to 85). Tumors were dissociated mechanically, digested with collagenase/hyaluronidase at 37 degrees C, processed in gentleMACS C tubes, and stored in liquid nitrogen. Genomic DNA for TCR sequencing was prepared using the QIAamp DNA Blood Mini Kit (Qiagen). The analyses included just those samples that passed every quality control check.

Points the paper makes about the study in general: TCR clonality was higher in irradiated tumors than in controls, as the top 100 clonotypes made up an average of approximately 50% of the repertoire in irradiated tumors compared with 43% in nephrectomy-only tumors. The single-armed trial design could not address effects of radiation dose or scheduling on the TCR repertoire. Only small tumor regions of 0.8 to 1 g were available, so intratumoral heterogeneity was not captured. Irradiated tumors contained more dominant CDR3 motifs, and these motifs occupied a larger share of the repertoire than in control tumors.

TCR beta libraries were generated from genomic DNA with the immunoSEQ kit, following the manufacturer's recommendations. To prepare libraries, a first multiplex PCR with proprietary primers was run, followed by a second PCR that added unique barcodes, and a bead cleanup was done after each round. A positive control reaction and a negative control reaction, both provided in the kit, were run with every batch of samples. The final libraries were assessed on an Agilent 4200 TapeStation D1000 ScreenTape, pooled by volume, and quantified by qPCR. An Illumina NextSeq500 fitted with a MidOutput 150-cycle cartridge performed the sequencing, running 156 Read1 cycles and 15 Index1 cycles with the kit's custom primers. The pooled library was loaded at approximately 0.96 pM, and approximately 20% PhiX control was spiked in. As for the original processing: The vendor-processed data were analyzed in R, and a clonotype was defined as all T cells that share the same CDR3 nucleotide sequence. In the clone abundance analyses, frequencies in each sample were normalized to that sample's 10,000 most abundant clones. Public T cell clones, which averaged fewer than five per sample, were removed prior to analysis. Dominant motif analysis used ImmunoMap with the PAM10 matrix, gap penalty 30 and homology threshold 0.3; motifs with cumulative frequency at least 0.01 counted as dominant. Not all clones reach the TCRdb copy of this immuneACCESS table, which keeps in-frame sequences only. Checked studies attribute under half of the gap to unresolved V genes and leave the rest unexplained. The V and J calls and the clone size are those of that table, but D and trimming were determined from the DNA. For this sample there are fewer than 10,000 clones; roughly 66% appear just once. Around 21% of the sample comes from the top ten.

Sequenced material: tumor tissue, taken from a patient whose treatment was nephrectomy without radiotherapy. The TCR was taken from a man aged 55-75 years with renal cell carcinoma. This receptor chain uses TRBV7-2 and TRBJ2-7; TRBD1 aligns with 7 central bases. The bases read TGTGCCAGCAGCTTGTTAGGGGGCCACGAGCAGTACTTC. The translation is CASSLLGGHEQYF.